This TCR beta chain emerged from a study of human T cells and chemical hapten exposure. The wider study: The study sensitized with 2% DPC on a roughly 2 cm by roughly 2 cm patch of upper inner arm skin. On the upper back, patch tests were applied with 0.01% DPC and read at 6 days.

Time point here: patch test 1, 2 weeks after DPC sensitization. Treatment specified: therapeutic diphenylcyclopropenone sensitization with weekly scalp DPC. This clonotype came up many times. The library attached unique molecular identifiers to individual cDNA molecules. As handled by the study authors: A per-sample median of roughly 91,000 TCRs was observed, with a range of about 23,224 to 750,000. TCRdb re-analysed the RACE reads in MiXCR, keeping a single row per CDR3 protein. These V and J calls rely on TCRdb rather than the paper's analysis. This repertoire shows around 340,000 distinct CDR3 sequences, under 8% found once; its top ten account for about 8%. Trimming left V 8 bases short and J 2 bases short, with 16 bases between. Germline V gene lookup returns CDR1 ENHRY and CDR2 SYGVKD. This CDR3 spans 14 amino acids.

The input for sequencing was whole blood, taken in connection with sensitization to the hapten diphenylcyclopropenone (DPC). The chain links TRBV10-3 to TRBJ2-7, with D maybe TRBD1 (6 bases). The receptor comes from a woman younger than 35 with alopecia areata. Some clones in this sample may be carry-over from other donors' samples. Here the CDR3 DNA reads TGTGCCATCGGCGCGACAGGATCCACCTACGAGCAGTACTTC. Translating it yields CAIGATGSTYEQYF.